A single sample gave rise to the 30 T cell receptor beta chains below, sequenced in a study of cytomegalovirus exposure and HLA in healthy donors. Profiled with immunoSEQ multiplex PCR; TCRdb holds only in-frame clones, not every one. Of about 72,000 clones in the sample, about 93% were seen once. The material sequenced was PBMCs. Every receptor here comes from a young woman in good health and CMV-seropositive.

The chain carries TRBV4-1 and TRBJ2-5; D uncertain. The germline V and J ends were trimmed by 0 bases and 4 bases, with 9 bases remaining between them. Germline CDR1 reads MGHRA; CDR2 reads YSYEKL. The CDR3 runs 14 residues. For the CDR3, the DNA is TGCGCCAGCAGCCAAGATCTAAACTCAGAGACCCAGTACTTC. It yields the protein CASSQDLNSETQYF.

The chain employs TRBV9 and TRBJ2-7; 9 bases fit TRBD2. The length of the CDR3 is 14 residues. CDR1 is SGDLS and CDR2 is YYNGEE in the germline V gene. J was trimmed by 5 bases and V by 2 bases; bases with no gene match: 5. The CDR3 region is CASSVGLASNEQYF. CDR3 DNA: TGTGCCAGCAGCGTGGGACTAGCCAGTAACGAGCAGTACTTC.

V usage is TRBV21-1 and J usage is TRBJ2-7; TRBD1, the D gene given by the table, was not confirmed from the DNA. TRBV21-1 is a pseudogene. There are 16 residues in the CDR3. CDR3 sequence: CASSKAAGFMYHEQYF. The DNA of the CDR3 is TGTGCCAGCAGCAAAGCAGCAGGGTTTATGTACCACGAGCAGTACTTC.

The chain combines TRBV2 with TRBJ1-5, with 7 bases matching TRBD1. The germline CDR1 and CDR2 sequences are SNHLY and FYNNEI. This CDR3 comprises 14 residues. J gave up 0 bases and V 4 bases, and 0 bases lay outside the gene matches. CDR3 in DNA: TGTGCCAGCAGTGGGGACAGTAGCAATCAGCCCCAGCATTTT. This encodes CASSGDSSNQPQHF.

V usage is TRBV10-3 and J usage is TRBJ2-7, with TRBD2 identical over 10 bases. This CDR3 comprises 16 residues. CDR1 and CDR2 (germline): ENHRY, SYGVKD. V dropped 3 bases and J dropped 3; count of bases not matched to a gene: 8. The chain's CDR3 is CAISDQTSGRHYEQYF. As DNA, the CDR3 is TGTGCCATCAGTGATCAGACTAGCGGGCGCCACTACGAGCAGTACTTC.

This clone showed up just once. The V gene is TRBV18, the J gene TRBJ2-3, with a possible D match to TRBD2 (5 bases). The CDR3 has 14 amino acids. The germline gives CDR1 KGHSH, CDR2 LQKENI. The V and J ends lost 3 bases and 2 bases respectively, with 9 bases between them. The CDR3 DNA reads TGTGCCAGCTCACCGGACTTCGACACAGATACGCAGTATTTT. Encoded protein: CASSPDFDTDTQYF.

The chain uses TRBV7-8 and TRBJ1-5; 11 positions match TRBD1. After removal of 5 bases from V and 5 bases from J, the junction contained 11 bases not matched to a gene. The CDR3 has 17 amino acids. The germline V gene encodes CDR1 SGHVS and CDR2 FQNEAQ. CDR3 protein: CASSLSGQGARHQPQHF. In nucleotides, the CDR3 is TGTGCCAGCAGCCTTTCCGGACAGGGGGCCCGTCATCAGCCCCAGCATTTT. Together with reference TRBV7-8 and TRBJ1-5, the CDR3 gives the full variable domain: GAGVSQSPRYKVAKRGQDVALRCDPISGHVSLFWYQQALGQGPEFLTYFQNEAQLDKSGLPSDRFFAERPEGSVSTLKIQRTQQEDSAVYLCASSLSGQGARHQPQHFGDGTRLSIL.

The gene calls are TRBV5-1 and TRBJ1-4; D remains unclear. In germline, CDR1 is SGHRS, CDR2 YFSETQ. The V gene lost 0 bases and the J gene lost 6 bases, with 15 bases spanning the gap. This CDR3 has 16 residues. CDR3 loop: CASSLGSFRGDEKLFF. CDR3 coding DNA: TGCGCCAGCAGCTTGGGATCGTTCCGAGGTGATGAAAAACTGTTTTTT.

The chain links TRBV4-1 to TRBJ1-1; 9 positions agree with TRBD1. Germline V lookup: CDR1 MGHRA, CDR2 YSYEKL. The CDR3 totals 18 residues. V was clipped by 0 bases and J by 0 bases; unmatched bases: 8. The CDR3 sequence: CASSQELGQGPMNTEAFF. CDR3 sequence (DNA): TGCGCCAGCAGCCAAGAACTCGGACAGGGGCCTATGAACACTGAAGCTTTCTTT.

The genes are TRBV6-1 and TRBJ1-1; D unclear. The CDR3 has 12 residues. V lost 4 bases and J 0 bases, leaving 3 bases between the germline ends. Germline loops: CDR1 MNHNS, CDR2 SASEGT. CDR3 amino acids: CASSVMNTEAFF. DNA for the CDR3: TGTGCCAGCAGTGTCATGAACACTGAAGCTTTCTTT.

The chain uses TRBV19 and TRBJ2-1; D is possibly TRBD2 (6 bases). V lost 1 base and J 7 bases, leaving 11 bases between the germline ends. Per the germline V gene, CDR1 is LNHDA and CDR2 is SQIVND (reference sequence). There are 14 residues in the CDR3. Written as DNA, the CDR3 is TGTGCCAGTAGTATAGGGCTAGCGCCGAATGAGCAGTTCTTC. It encodes CASSIGLAPNEQFF.

The sample holds one count of this clone. In DNA, the CDR3 is TGCAGCGTTGATGGGAGTCCCTATGGCTACACCTTC. Its translation is CSVDGSPYGYTF. The chain is built from TRBV29-1 and TRBJ1-2; no definite D call. This CDR3 contains 12 residues. Germline values: CDR1 SQVTM, CDR2 ANQGSEA. V dropped 3 bases and J dropped 4 bases, with 9 bases sitting between them.

The chain links TRBV2 to TRBJ2-5, with D maybe TRBD2 (6 bases). The germline CDR1 and CDR2 sequences are SNHLY and FYNNEI. The CDR3 runs to 15 residues. Trimming pared 5 bases from V and 1 base from J, leaving 14 bases between. The CDR3 spells CASSSAGRGQETQYF. The CDR3 DNA reads TGTGCCAGCAGTTCGGCCGGGCGGGGCCAAGAGACCCAGTACTTC. The whole variable domain, remainder taken from reference TRBV2 and TRBJ2-5, is EPEVTQTPSHQVTQMGQEVILRCVPISNHLYFYWYRQILGQKVEFLVSFYNNEISEKSEIFDDQFSVERPDGSNFTLKIRSTKLEDSAMYFCASSSAGRGQETQYFGPGTRLLVL.

CDR3 residues: CASSVQDRAPNTGELFF. In nucleotides, the CDR3 is TGTGCCAGCAGCGTTCAGGACAGGGCCCCGAACACCGGGGAGCTGTTTTTT. This sequence joins TRBV9 and TRBJ2-2; 8 bases are a match to TRBD1. This CDR3 comprises 17 residues. Germline assignment: CDR1 SGDLS and CDR2 YYNGEE. With V trimmed by 2 bases and J by 0 bases, 6 bases remained unmatched.

The chain couples TRBV10-3 to TRBJ1-2; 7 positions agree with TRBD1. V was clipped by 5 bases and J by 0 bases; unmatched bases: 9. The germline V gene has CDR1 ENHRY and CDR2 SYGVKD. This CDR3 contains 16 residues. CDR3 sequence (DNA): TGTGCCATCAGTCCCGGACAGGCCGGCTCTAACTATGGCTACACCTTC. Translated: CAISPGQAGSNYGYTF.

This chain uses TRBV30 with TRBJ2-1; 14 positions match TRBD2. Germline CDR1 reads GTSNPN; CDR2 reads SVGIG (reference sequence). The length of the CDR3 is 15 residues. V shed 2 bases and J 7 bases; nucleotides not matched to a gene: 4. The CDR3 sequence is CAWSRGTSGRNEQFF. The CDR3, as DNA: TGTGCCTGGAGTCGGGGGACTAGCGGGAGAAATGAGCAGTTCTTC.

V and J are TRBV5-6 and TRBJ2-7, with D possibly matching TRBD1 (5 bases). This CDR3 region has 16 residues. CDR1 is SGHDT and CDR2 is YYEEEE in the germline V gene. Trimming removed 0 bases from V and 4 bases from J, with 17 bases in between. The CDR3 sequence: CASSLEGSGLGYEQYF. In DNA form, the CDR3 reads TGTGCCAGCAGCTTGGAGGGGTCAGGGCTCGGGTACGAGCAGTACTTC.

The chain recombines TRBV13 with TRBJ2-7; D is ambiguous. Germline V gene data show CDR1 as PRHDT and CDR2 as FYEKMQ (reference sequence). The V end lost 5 bases, the J end lost 1 base, and 6 bases lay between the germline ends. This CDR3 has 12 amino acids. CDR3 nucleotides: TGTGCCAGCAGCGCCCGGTCCTACGAGCAGTACTTC. It encodes CASSARSYEQYF.

The rearrangement links TRBV25-1 to TRBJ2-1; no reliable D call. Germline-derived CDR1 and CDR2 are MGHDK and SYGVNS. Trimming pared 3 bases from V and 8 bases from J, leaving 17 bases between. The CDR3 is 15 residues long. CDR3 nucleotide sequence: TGTGCCAGCAGTGATGTCGCCGGCGGCGTCGATGAGCAGTTCTTC. As protein: CASSDVAGGVDEQFF.

The chain couples TRBV27 to TRBJ1-3; tentatively, D is TRBD1 (6 bases). The germline gives CDR1 MNHEY, CDR2 SMNVEV (reference sequence). The CDR3 consists of 15 residues. The ends were cut back, 2 bases at V and 4 bases at J, with 12 bases in the middle. The CDR3 loop is CASSLNSGQGNTIYF. CDR3 DNA sequence: TGTGCCAGCAGTTTAAACTCCGGACAGGGAAACACCATATATTTT.

The chain recombines TRBV7-6 with TRBJ2-7, with no clear D. Trimming took 0 bases from V and 0 from J, leaving 6 bases between them. The germline V gene encodes CDR1 SGHVS and CDR2 FNYEAQ. CDR3 length: 14 amino acids. The CDR3 region has the DNA TGTGCCAGCAGCTTAGCAACAGACTCCTACGAGCAGTACTTC. This sequence encodes CASSLATDSYEQYF.

The rearrangement joins TRBV5-6 to TRBJ2-1; weak D call: TRBD2 (6 bases). Trimming took off 0 bases at V and 7 bases at J, with 11 bases between the two ends. The germline V gene encodes CDR1 SGHDT and CDR2 YYEEEE. The length of the CDR3 is 14 residues. The CDR3 sequence: CASSLVGLANEQFF. The CDR3, as DNA: TGTGCCAGCAGCTTGGTTGGCCTAGCGAATGAGCAGTTCTTC. The full variable domain, its missing parts supplied by reference TRBV5-6 and TRBJ2-1, is DAGVTQSPTHLIKTRGQQVTLRCSPKSGHDTVSWYQQALGQGPQFIFQYYEEEERQRGNFPDRFSGHQFPNYSSELNVNALLLGDSALYLCASSLVGLANEQFFGPGTRLTVL.

This chain joins TRBV19 and TRBJ1-5; no firm D call. The germline gives CDR1 LNHDA, CDR2 SQIVND (reference sequence). V was pared by 5 bases and J by 2 bases, with 7 bases between. The CDR3 sequence is 13 residues long. This chain's CDR3 is CASSGGGNQPQHF. The DNA for the CDR3 is TGTGCCAGTAGTGGTGGAGGCAATCAGCCCCAGCATTTT.

The J gene is TRBJ1-2, the V gene TRBV29-1, with a weak D call TRBD1 (6 bases). V lost 6 bases, J lost 8 bases, and 16 bases lay in between. The germline V gene encodes CDR1 SQVTM and CDR2 ANQGSEA. The CDR3 runs 12 residues. The CDR3 spells CSVAKGTGGYTF. The DNA for the CDR3 is TGCAGCGTCGCCAAGGGAACAGGGGGCTACACCTTC.

This chain links TRBV2 with TRBJ2-7; 10 bases fit TRBD2. J gave up 5 bases and V 8 bases, and 12 bases lay outside the gene matches. This CDR3 is 15 amino acids long. Germline V gene data show CDR1 as SNHLY and CDR2 as FYNNEI. The CDR3 sequence is CASGGRLAGVDEQYF. CDR3 nucleotide sequence: TGTGCCAGCGGGGGGCGGCTAGCGGGAGTCGACGAGCAGTACTTC.

The chain employs TRBV7-8 and TRBJ2-3; D may be TRBD2 (5 bases). V shed 1 base and J shed 8 bases, with 10 bases lying between them. CDR3 length equals 13 residues. Germline V gene sequence: CDR1 SGHVS, CDR2 FQNEAQ. CDR3 bases: TGTGCCAGCAGCTTAGGTGAAGAGGGTACGCAGTATTTT. Its translation is CASSLGEEGTQYF.

The rearrangement links TRBV21-1 to TRBJ2-3; the D call of TRBD1 is as the table states it, not checked on the DNA. TRBV21-1 is a pseudogene. There are 19 residues in the CDR3. CDR3 sequence (DNA): TGTGCCAGCAGCAAAGAGGTGGGGGCGAGAGAGGGGAGCGCAGATACGCAGTATTTT. This encodes CASSKEVGAREGSADTQYF.

V is TRBV6-5 and J is TRBJ2-5; 9 nucleotides align to TRBD2. With V trimmed by 7 bases and J by 7 bases, 7 bases remained unmatched. CDR1 MNHEY and CDR2 SVGAGI come from the germline V gene. This CDR3 region has 13 residues. The DNA of the CDR3 is TGTGCCAGCATGGCGGGGGGGTCCGTGACCCAGTACTTC. As protein: CASMAGGSVTQYF.

The chain uses TRBV7-9 and TRBJ2-7; maybe TRBD1 (6 bases). This CDR3 has 15 residues. Germline V gives CDR1 SEHNR, CDR2 FQNEAQ (reference sequence). V dropped 3 bases and J dropped 0 bases, with 12 bases sitting between them. The CDR3 loop reads CASSFLGQSSYEQYF. As DNA, the CDR3 is TGTGCCAGCAGCTTTCTAGGACAGAGCTCCTACGAGCAGTACTTC.

The rearrangement uses TRBV2 and TRBJ2-2, with unresolved D. The germline V and J ends were trimmed by 1 base and 4 bases, with 10 bases remaining between them. Germline CDR1 is SNHLY and CDR2 is FYNNEI. This CDR3 region has 15 residues. CDR3 sequence: CASSEDSEFTGELFF. As DNA, the CDR3 is TGTGCCAGCAGTGAAGATTCGGAGTTCACCGGGGAGCTGTTTTTT.